The 14 T cell receptor beta chains below all came from one sample that was sequenced in a study of identical twins. In TCRdb, the 5' RACE reads were re-called with MiXCR into one record per CDR3 protein. The table lists 600,000 to 700,000 distinct CDR3 sequences, 21% of them singletons, with more than 4% in the top ten. The same sample was also studied in work on T cells expressing NK-cell markers.

The sample was PBMCs. The origin of the receptors is a woman aged 18-30 years in good health.

This clonotype was found a few times. The chain employs TRBV15 and TRBJ2-1; a possible D gene is TRBD2 (6 bases). This CDR3 contains 14 residues. Trimming shortened V by 0 bases and J by 10 bases, and 13 bases separated the two germline ends. Germline V CDR1 and CDR2: LNHNV, YYDKDF (reference sequence). CDR3 amino acids: CATSRDSWGVEQFF. CDR3 sequence (DNA): TGTGCCACCAGCAGAGATTCTTGGGGGGTCGAGCAGTTCTTC.

This chain's CDR3 is CASSLSGRPNEQFF. In DNA form, the CDR3 reads TGTGCCAGCAGCTTAAGCGGGAGACCCAATGAGCAGTTCTTC. This chain links TRBV7-9 with TRBJ2-1, with 8 bases aligning to TRBD2. Germline CDR1 and CDR2: SEHNR and FQNEAQ (reference sequence). After removal of 2 bases from V and 6 bases from J, the junction contained 3 bases not matched to a gene. This CDR3 comprises 14 residues.

The chain employs TRBV12-3 or TRBV12-4 and TRBJ2-7; D could derive from TRBD1 or TRBD2 (5 bases each). With 5 bases removed from V and 4 bases from J, the gap between germline ends came to 15 bases. This CDR3 has 14 residues. Here the CDR3 reads CASSDRDGNYEQYF. CDR3 nucleotide sequence: TGTGCCAGCAGTGATCGGGACGGTAATTACGAGCAGTACTTC.

This clonotype was detected many times. The gene calls are TRBV18 and TRBJ1-3; 8 bases are a match to TRBD1. Trimming cost V 5 bases and J 4 bases; bases outside gene matches: 4. In germline, CDR1 is KGHSH, CDR2 LQKENI. The CDR3 consists of 14 residues. The CDR3 here is CASSIQGAGNTIYF. CDR3 DNA sequence: TGTGCCAGCTCAATTCAGGGGGCCGGAAACACCATATATTTT.

This rearrangement joins TRBV3-1 to TRBJ2-3; TRBD2 matches at 8 bases. This CDR3 contains 16 residues. Germline V gene sequence: CDR1 LGHDT, CDR2 YNNKEL (reference sequence). Trimming took 0 bases from V and 7 from J; bases not matched to a gene: 9. CDR3 protein: CASSQDAEAGVYTQYF. The CDR3 nucleotides are TGTGCCAGCAGCCAAGATGCGGAAGCGGGGGTGTATACGCAGTATTTT.

This clonotype was counted ten times or more. The chain joins TRBV12-3 or TRBV12-4 to TRBJ1-1; perhaps TRBD1 as D (6 bases). The CDR3 extends over 14 amino acids. V lost 5 bases, J lost 3 bases, and 13 bases lay in between. This CDR3 reads CASSPRRGDTEAFF. CDR3 bases: TGTGCCAGCAGTCCCCGTAGGGGGGACACTGAAGCTTTCTTT.

As DNA, the CDR3 is TGCGCCAGCAGCTTGGCCCCCGACTTTATATACGAGCAGTACTTC. It encodes CASSLAPDFIYEQYF. The J gene is TRBJ2-7, the V gene TRBV5-1; D remains ambiguous. Trimming stripped 0 bases from V and 4 bases from J, with 14 bases between. CDR1 SGHRS and CDR2 YFSETQ come from the germline V gene. There are 15 residues in the CDR3.

The rearrangement joins TRBV7-9 to TRBJ2-3; 8 bases map to TRBD2. CDR1 and CDR2 from the germline V gene are SEHNR and FQNEAQ (reference sequence). Unmatched junction bases numbered 1, after V lost 5 bases and J lost 9 bases. The CDR3 has 11 amino acids. The CDR3 DNA follows: TGTGCCAGCAGCCGGGAGGGGACGCAGTATTTT. Translation: CASSREGTQYF.

This clonotype came up many times. The chain carries TRBV15 and TRBJ2-1, with TRBD1 matching 9 bases. Germline-derived CDR1 and CDR2 are LNHNV and YYDKDF (reference sequence). The CDR3 has 14 residues. The ends lost 2 bases at V and 8 bases at J; junction bases unmatched: 4. Here the CDR3 DNA reads TGTGCCACCAGCAGAAGGACAGGGGACCATGAGCAGTTCTTC. It specifies CATSRRTGDHEQFF.

This chain joins TRBV11-3 and TRBJ2-3; D tentatively fits TRBD1 or TRBD2 (5 bases each). V lost 1 base and J 3 bases, leaving 11 bases between the germline ends. The CDR3 runs 15 residues. Germline CDR1 reads SGHNT; CDR2 reads YENEEA. The CDR3 here is CASSLGGMETDTQYF. The CDR3 region has the DNA TGTGCCAGCAGCTTAGGGGGGATGGAAACAGATACGCAGTATTTT. The complete variable domain, with remaining parts taken from reference TRBV11-3 and TRBJ2-3, reads EAGVVQSPRYKIIEKKQPVAFWCNPISGHNTLYWYLQNLGQGPELLIRYENEEAVDDSQLPKDRFSAERLKGVDSTLKIQPAELGDSAVYLCASSLGGMETDTQYFGPGTRLTVL.

There are a few counts of this clonotype. V gene TRBV6-5 combines with J gene TRBJ2-5, with 9 bases fitting TRBD1. With V trimmed by 4 bases and J by 4 bases, 7 bases remained unmatched. The CDR3 is made up of 15 amino acids. The germline gives CDR1 MNHEY, CDR2 SVGAGI. As DNA, the CDR3 is TGTGCCAGCAGTTCGCCCGGGACAGGGATAGAGACCCAGTACTTC. This sequence encodes CASSSPGTGIETQYF.

The chain combines TRBV15 with TRBJ2-7; D may be TRBD2 (5 bases). V was clipped by 0 bases and J by 7 bases, with 10 bases between them. CDR3 length equals 13 residues. Germline-derived CDR1 and CDR2 are LNHNV and YYDKDF (reference sequence). This CDR3 reads CATSRDIEREQYF. The DNA for the CDR3 is TGTGCCACCAGCAGAGATATAGAGCGGGAGCAGTACTTC.

This clonotype was recorded a few times. This chain joins TRBV27 and TRBJ1-6, with 8 bases fitting TRBD1. V was clipped by 7 bases and J by 9 bases; unmatched bases: 8. CDR1 and CDR2 from the germline V gene are MNHEY and SMNVEV (reference sequence). This CDR3 spans 14 amino acids. CDR3 nucleotide sequence: TGTGCCAGCACCCGGACAGGGAGGGGTTCACCCCTCCACTTT. This encodes CASTRTGRGSPLHF.

The chain has TRBV12-3 or TRBV12-4 and TRBJ2-3; D possibly uses TRBD1 or TRBD2 (5 bases each). The CDR3 covers 13 residues. The V end lost 5 bases, the J end lost 2 bases, and 8 bases lay between the germline ends. CDR3 region: CASSAGTTDTQYF. In DNA form, the CDR3 reads TGTGCCAGCAGTGCCGGGACCACAGATACGCAGTATTTT.